This T cell receptor (beta chain) is from a study of early T cells in non-severe SARS-CoV-2 infection. Trimming took 6 bases from V and 8 from J, leaving 11 bases between them. This CDR3 region has 12 residues. Germline values: CDR1 MNHEY, CDR2 SVGAGI. This clonotype has ten or more counts. Attachment of unique molecular identifiers to individual cDNA molecules was performed. TCRdb processed the 5' RACE reads anew with MiXCR; each CDR3 protein has one entry. Of about 71,000 distinct CDR3 sequences listed, 9.5% to 15% are singletons. This receptor was taken from an adult who was a healthcare worker with PCR-confirmed SARS-CoV-2 infection or an uninfected control (not recorded which). Sequenced material: whole blood, taken at baseline. The chain has TRBV6-5 and TRBJ1-5; D is possibly TRBD1 (6 bases). The CDR3 spells CASSRGAEPQHF. The DNA of the CDR3 is TGTGCCAGCAGCAGGGGTGCGGAGCCCCAGCATTTT.